The present T cell receptor (beta chain) was sequenced within a study of blood T cell repertoires in COVID-19 (dated by TCRdb to about 2020). For context, the study as a whole: Samples covering the acute and convalescent phases of COVID-19 were provided by collaborators in the United States, Italy and Spain. The dataset comprised deeply sampled blood TCRbeta repertoires from subjects exposed to, actively infected with, or recovered from COVID-19. Samples were obtained from the ongoing ImmuneRACE study (first 160 participants) and from 1,000 to 1,500 subjects provided by 6 global collaborators. A freely available public database, intended as a resource for researchers studying the immune response to SARS-CoV-2, is where the repertoires were released. Where HLA class I and class II types were available, the types were taken from metadata supplied by the sample provider, not from assay-based typing. The material from the prospective study consisted of cDNA or gDNA derived from T cells, B-cell-depleted T cells, or PBMCs. Nearly every sample came with metadata listing a de-identified subject ID, COVID-19 status, age in years and sex.

In the prospective study, participants were roughly 18 to 95 years old, resided in approximately 22 geographic areas of the United States, and were enrolled through a virtual design. In the prospective study, cohorts were assigned on the basis of participant-reported clinical history obtained from a screening survey and a study questionnaire. ImmuneRACE Cohort 3 recovered participants were defined by two consecutive negative NP/OP PCR tests, healthcare professional clearance, or symptom resolution. In the prospective study, mobile phlebotomists collected whole blood, serum and a nasopharyngeal or oropharyngeal swab from each participant. Participants in the prospective study had the option to provide additional blood draws and questionnaires over an approximately 2-month period. Before DNA extraction, prospective study blood samples were shipped either frozen or at room temperature. As regards this clone: Its antigen is still unknown. Within one base of it there is no much larger clone, and no base qualities were kept.

TCRbeta CDR3 regions were amplified from genomic DNA by means of the immunoSEQ Assay, a bias-controlled multiplex PCR. In the authors' own workflow: The number of nucleated cells in each sample was estimated by amplification of reference gene primers within the assay. Sequence reads were collapsed and filtered to measure the absolute abundance of every unique TCRbeta CDR3 rearrangement. For each sample, productive Simpson clonality was calculated by taking the square root of Simpson's diversity index across productive rearrangements. The source is immuneACCESS, and TCRdb retained only in-frame sequences with V and J called. Part of the clones is not carried over; for the studies checked, unresolved V genes explain less than half of this, and the remainder is unexplained. The V and J calls and clone size were taken over from that table, and D and trimming were inferred from the DNA. This sample is represented by just over 300,000 clones; over 80% of them were singletons. The top ten clones comprise about 9.8% of the sample.

V sheds 0 bases and J sheds 7 bases, leaving 16 bases between their ends. The germline V gene yields MDHEN for CDR1 and SYDVKM for CDR2. The CDR3 runs 16 amino acids, cysteine and phenylalanine included. Only the CDR3 DNA stays, 48 bases, in frame from base 1. On the study overall, not on this receptor specifically: The quantity of clinical and demographic metadata differed by source and by participant and was supplied without curation.

The TCR originated in a woman under 30 who had recovered from COVID-19. The sequenced sample was PBMCs or T cells enriched from blood (not recorded which). The chain couples TRBV28 to TRBJ1-3; TRBD1 might be the D gene, on 5 matching bases. The nucleotide sequence is given as TGTGCCAGCAGTTTATGGCAGGGAGGAGGTATTAACACCATATATTTT. Its amino acids are CASSLWQGGGINTIYF.